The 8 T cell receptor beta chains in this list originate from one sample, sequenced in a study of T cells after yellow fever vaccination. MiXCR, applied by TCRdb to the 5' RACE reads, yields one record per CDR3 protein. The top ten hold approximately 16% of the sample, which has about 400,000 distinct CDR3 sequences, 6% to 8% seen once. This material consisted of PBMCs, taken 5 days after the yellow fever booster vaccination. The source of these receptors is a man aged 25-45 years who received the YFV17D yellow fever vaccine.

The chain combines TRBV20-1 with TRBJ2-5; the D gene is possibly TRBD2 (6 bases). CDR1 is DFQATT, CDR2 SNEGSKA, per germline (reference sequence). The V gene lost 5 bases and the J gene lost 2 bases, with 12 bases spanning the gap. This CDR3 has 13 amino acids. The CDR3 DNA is TGCAGTGCTGTCCGGGACTTGCAAGAGACCCAGTACTTC. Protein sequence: CSAVRDLQETQYF.

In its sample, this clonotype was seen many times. The CDR3 is CASSLPSGGNNEQFF. As DNA, the CDR3 is TGTGCCAGCAGCCTACCTAGCGGGGGCAACAATGAGCAGTTCTTC. The chain is built from TRBV3-1 and TRBJ2-1, with 10 bases that match TRBD2. V trimming: 4 bases; J trimming: 5 bases; junction bases outside the gene matches: 5. The CDR3 length is 15 residues. In germline, CDR1 is LGHDT, CDR2 YNNKEL (reference sequence).

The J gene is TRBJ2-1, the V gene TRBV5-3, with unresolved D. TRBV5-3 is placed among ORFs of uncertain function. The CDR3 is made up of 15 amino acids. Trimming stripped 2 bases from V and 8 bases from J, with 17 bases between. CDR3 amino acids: CARSLSALREDEQFF. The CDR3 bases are TGTGCCAGAAGCTTAAGTGCGCTACGCGAGGATGAGCAGTTCTTC.

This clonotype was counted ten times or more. The CDR3 is CSAPNYRDASYEQYF. The DNA of the CDR3 is TGCAGTGCTCCCAATTACCGGGACGCATCCTACGAGCAGTACTTC. The V call is TRBV20-1, the J call TRBJ2-7; the D gene could be TRBD1 or TRBD2 (5 bases each). Per germline, CDR1 DFQATT and CDR2 SNEGSKA (reference sequence). V lost 5 bases to trimming and J lost 1 base, with 18 bases between them. This CDR3 spans 15 amino acids.

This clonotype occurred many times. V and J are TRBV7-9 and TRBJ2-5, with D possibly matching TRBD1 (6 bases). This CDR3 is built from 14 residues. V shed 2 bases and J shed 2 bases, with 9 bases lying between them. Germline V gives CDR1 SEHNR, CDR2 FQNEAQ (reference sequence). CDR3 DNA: TGTGCCAGCAGCTTATCAGGACAGCAAGAGACCCAGTACTTC. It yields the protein CASSLSGQQETQYF.

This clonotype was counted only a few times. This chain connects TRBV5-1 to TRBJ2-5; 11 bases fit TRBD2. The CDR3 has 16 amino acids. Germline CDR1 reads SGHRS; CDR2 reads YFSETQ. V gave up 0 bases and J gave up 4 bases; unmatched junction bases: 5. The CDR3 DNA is TGCGCCAGCAGCTTGGGGTCTAGCGGGAGGCTAGAGACCCAGTACTTC. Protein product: CASSLGSSGRLETQYF.

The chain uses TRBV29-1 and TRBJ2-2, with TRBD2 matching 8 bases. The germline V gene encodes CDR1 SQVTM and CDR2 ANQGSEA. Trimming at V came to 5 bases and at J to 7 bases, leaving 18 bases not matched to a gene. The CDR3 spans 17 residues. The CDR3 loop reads CSVRGGRGRTDHGELFF. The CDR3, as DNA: TGCAGCGTTCGCGGGGGGCGGGGACGGACGGACCACGGGGAGCTGTTTTTT.

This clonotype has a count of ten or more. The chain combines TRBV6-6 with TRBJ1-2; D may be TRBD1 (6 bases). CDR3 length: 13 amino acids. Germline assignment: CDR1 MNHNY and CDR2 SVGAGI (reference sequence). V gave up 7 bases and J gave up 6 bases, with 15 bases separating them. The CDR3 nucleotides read TGTGCCAGCAATCCTACAGGGTTAAATGGCTACACCTTC. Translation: CASNPTGLNGYTF.